This TCR beta chain was captured by sequencing in a study of vaccination and CD4 T cells after COVID-19. Worth noting for this clonotype: Antigen unknown.

Trimming cost V 8 bases and J 4 bases; bases outside gene matches: 7. CDR1 and CDR2 (germline): MNHNS, SASEGT. This CDR3 spans 13 amino acids. Sequenced with the Oncomine TCR Beta short-read assay was DNA taken from cultured CD4+ T cells. TCRdb processed the PCR reads anew with MiXCR; each CDR3 protein has one entry. The sample records just over 2,500 distinct CDR3 sequences, around 39% being singletons. Treatment here: roughly ten-day PBMC culture with coronavirus spike peptide pools or control peptides (ViraFEST assay). During the years 2011-2018, before the COVID-19 pandemic, the unexposed donor's CD4+ T cells were collected. After culture for approximately 9 days, isolation of CD4+ T cells was performed by negative selection.

This sequence joins TRBV6-1 and TRBJ2-7; 8 nucleotides align to TRBD1. The sequenced sample was CD4+ T cells from blood, cultured in vitro. This TCR came from a human donor in good health. This CDR3 reads CASVRTGPYEQYF. The CDR3 DNA is TGTGCCAGCGTCAGGACAGGGCCATACGAGCAGTACTTC.